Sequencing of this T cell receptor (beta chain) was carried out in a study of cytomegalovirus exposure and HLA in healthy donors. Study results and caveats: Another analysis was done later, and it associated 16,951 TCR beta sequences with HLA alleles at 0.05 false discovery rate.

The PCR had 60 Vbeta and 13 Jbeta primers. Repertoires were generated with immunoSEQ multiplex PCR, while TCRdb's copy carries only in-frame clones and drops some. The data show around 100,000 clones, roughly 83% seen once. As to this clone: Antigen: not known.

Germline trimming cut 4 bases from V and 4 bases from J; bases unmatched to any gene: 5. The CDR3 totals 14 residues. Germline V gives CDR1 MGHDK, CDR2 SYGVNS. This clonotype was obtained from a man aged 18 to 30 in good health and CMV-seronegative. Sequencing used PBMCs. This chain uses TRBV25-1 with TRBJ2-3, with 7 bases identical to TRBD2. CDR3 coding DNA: TGTGCCAGCAGTGTGGGCGGGAGTGCAGATACGCAGTATTTT. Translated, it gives CASSVGGSADTQYF.